This TCR beta chain was sequenced in a study of blood T cell repertoires in COVID-19. Study-level information: Researchers got acute and convalescent COVID-19 samples from the United States, Italy and Spain. T cells, B-cell-depleted T cells, or PBMCs provided the cDNA or gDNA that served as material.

In the authors' methods: Reference gene primer amplification yielded estimated nucleated cell counts. Some clones are missing from TCRdb's copy, which holds only in-frame ones; the method was immunoSEQ multiplex PCR. That table is the source of V, J and clone size, and D and trimming were worked out from the DNA. The repertoire holds 80,000 to 100,000 clones, with around 85% as singletons. This clone was detected only a few times. This sequence originates from a man in his sixties with acute or convalescent COVID-19. Sequencing was carried out using peripheral blood.

CDR3 sequence: CASSLDGGAADTQYF. Written as DNA, the CDR3 is TGTGCCAGCAGCTTAGACGGGGGGGCGGCAGATACGCAGTATTTT. The J gene is TRBJ2-3, the V gene TRBV11-3; TRBD2 matches at 8 bases. Per germline, CDR1 SGHNT and CDR2 YENEEA. This CDR3 has 15 residues. Trimming at V came to 0 bases and at J to 4 bases, leaving 3 bases not matched to a gene.